This T cell receptor beta chain was observed in a study of Ad26.COV2.S vaccination and SARS-CoV-2 variants (dated by TCRdb to the early 2020s). Some background on the complete study: Donors in the vaccine arm were drawn from COV1001, a multicentre, randomized, double-blind, placebo-controlled phase I-IIa trial testing Ad26.COV2.S in healthy adults. Ad26.COV2.S was given intramuscularly at 5x10^10 or 1x10^11 viral particles, as a single shot or as two shots 56 days apart. TCRbeta repertoire sequencing served as the tool for gauging how specific and how broad the SARS-CoV-2-reactive T cell receptors were following Ad26.COV2.S vaccination. Participants in the trial were split at random into five groups of five each, receiving low-dose or high-dose Ad26.COV2.S once or twice, or else placebo on both occasions. Blinding of investigators to trial group allocation was maintained during experiments and outcome assessment. A total of 32 samples were included in the TCR-sequenced set, comprising about 20 Ad26.COV2.S vaccine recipients, 5 placebo recipients and 8 SARS-CoV-2 convalescent individuals.

The full study reports these points: Substantial breadth of spike-specific CD8+ and CD4+ T cell responses was reported after vaccination. The study lacked the statistical power to compare responses across vaccine doses or regimens. Vaccine and placebo recipients had similar non-spike TCR breadth, a finding consistent with the vaccine containing only spike. Spike-specific TCR breadth was higher in Ad26.COV2.S recipients than in placebo recipients (P = 0.0014). According to the authors, total T cell responses may have been underestimated by the TCR breadth and depth analyses.

Of note for this clone: Its antigen is still unknown. No qualities accompany the bases; no much larger clone lies one base away.

The immunoSEQ Assay was the method used to sequence TCRbeta CDR3 regions. After extraction, genomic DNA underwent amplification by bias-controlled multiplex PCR, followed by high-throughput sequencing. Per the source publication's procedure: To quantify the absolute abundance of every unique TCRbeta CDR3 region, sequences were collapsed and filtered. Usable DNA was measured by amplifying reference genes present in all nucleated cells, and TCRbeta template counts were normalized to that usable DNA to estimate T cell fraction. Repertoire TCRs were annotated as SARS-CoV-2-specific when V gene, CDR3 amino acid sequence and J gene were exactly matched to a known reactive TCR set. The reference SARS-CoV-2 TCR set came from MIRA and was filtered for enrichment in COVID-19-positive ImmuneCODE repertoires, removing public or cross-reactive TCRs. Using the MIRA antigens, annotated TCRs were further analysed by specific ORF or by position within an ORF. Breadth was defined as the number of annotated unique rearrangements divided by the total number of unique productive rearrangements, and depth was defined as the summed frequency of the annotated unique rearrangements. Group comparisons of TCR breadth used two-sided Wilcoxon rank-sum tests. TCRdb carries this immuneACCESS record with in-frame sequences only. Its versions omit some clonotypes, under half of them owing to an unresolved V gene in the studies checked, with the rest unexplained. V and J calls plus clone size are reproduced from that table; the DNA served to infer D and trimming. The sample data list 380,000 or so clones, and 85% to 90% of these were observed just once. The ten top clones hold approximately 4.5% of the sample.

This specimen's treatment or condition label, interpreted: approximately 18 received Ad26.COV2.S at low or high dose, single or two shots; about five received placebo; per-sample allocation not given. Repertoires of vaccine and placebo recipients were sequenced from samples taken on day 63 after the first injection. In Cohort 1b, about two dozen adults aged 18-55 years were enrolled at a single site in Boston, USA, between 29 July and 7 August 2020. Ad26.COV2.S was a replication-incompetent adenovirus type 26 vector that expressed a prefusion-stabilized SARS-CoV-2 spike protein derived from the original Wuhan strain. The CDR3 starts with the cysteine, ends with the phenylalanine, and has 15 residues. This entry keeps only the CDR3 DNA: 45 bases, framed from base 1. V is reduced by 3 bases and J by 0 bases, leaving a spacing of 12 bases between them. The germline V gene (reference sequence) specifies DFQATT as CDR1 and SNEGSKA as CDR2.

The receptor chain draws on TRBV20-1 and TRBJ2-1; the D gene is perhaps TRBD2, from 5 matching bases. This clonotype was sampled from a person between 18 and 65 years old who received the Ad26.COV2.S COVID-19 vaccine or a placebo. The sequencing used peripheral blood, collected in a trial of Ad26.COV2.S vaccine versus placebo. The CDR3 reads CSASLAASSYNEQFF. The DNA sequence is given as TGCAGTGCTAGTCTAGCCGCGAGCTCCTACAATGAGCAGTTCTTC.